What follows is one TCR beta chain and its context. No cognate antigen has been identified for it. The sample holds no much larger clone one base away, and base qualities are not on file. Reading from cysteine to phenylalanine, the CDR3 counts 14 amino acids. Of all the DNA, just the CDR3 is kept, 42 bases in frame from base 1. V is cut back by 4 bases and J by 4 bases, with 5 bases in the junction unmatched. The germline V gene sets CDR1 to SGHRS and CDR2 to YFSETQ. The data were taken from a study of blood T cell repertoires in COVID-19 (dated by TCRdb to the early 2020s). Some background on the complete study: Samples covering the acute and convalescent phases of COVID-19 were provided by collaborators in the United States, Italy and Spain. The material from the prospective study consisted of cDNA or gDNA derived from T cells, B-cell-depleted T cells, or PBMCs. The dataset comprised deeply sampled blood TCRbeta repertoires from subjects exposed to, actively infected with, or recovered from COVID-19. The repertoires were released in a freely available public database meant as a resource for research on the immune response to SARS-CoV-2. The samples were drawn from two sources: the first 160 participants of the ongoing ImmuneRACE study, and about 1,300 subjects contributed by 6 global collaborators. A de-identified subject ID, COVID-19 status, age in years and sex were almost always included in the sample metadata. Where HLA class I and class II types were available, the types were taken from metadata supplied by the sample provider, not from assay-based typing. Findings and caveats that apply to the study as a whole: How much clinical and demographic metadata was included differed by source and by participant, and the metadata was provided uncurated.

At one collaborating source in Seattle, patients were enrolled during active infection and were followed longitudinally through the course of disease. Whole blood was collected in K2EDTA tubes by collaborating institutions according to the institutions' own protocols. For TCRbeta analysis, collaborators shipped samples as frozen whole blood, isolated PBMCs, or DNA extracted from either of those sample types. TCRbeta CDR3 regions were amplified from genomic DNA using the immunoSEQ Assay, a bias-controlled multiplex PCR. As for the original processing: Within the assay, amplification of reference gene primers was used to estimate how many nucleated cells each sample contained. To quantify the absolute abundance of each unique TCRbeta CDR3 rearrangement, sequence reads were collapsed and filtered. For each sample, productive Simpson clonality was calculated by taking the square root of Simpson's diversity index across productive rearrangements. Entries here come from immuneACCESS through TCRdb and include only in-frame sequences with V and J called. Some clones fail to appear in such tables; in the studies checked, an unresolved V gene covers under half of the shortfall, and the cause of the remainder is unknown. D and trimming were read from the DNA, whereas the V and J calls and clone size are those reported in that table. The sample profile shows 350,000 to 450,000 clones; 75% to 90% of them were found once. The ten largest clones capture about 7.1% of the sample.

Sequencing input: peripheral blood. The chain links TRBV5-1 with TRBJ2-7; 10 middle bases align to TRBD1. This sequence originates from a woman between 55 and 75 years old with COVID-19, enrolled during active disease. The nucleotide sequence is given as TGCGCCAGCAGCCCGGGACAGGGGTTTTACGAGCAGTACTTC. The translation is CASSPGQGFYEQYF.